The 10 T cell receptor beta chains below all came from one sample that was sequenced in a study of spatial heterogeneity in lung cancer (dated by TCRdb to between 2019 and 2020). The research as a whole found: A correlation was observed between the number of expanded intratumoral alpha and beta TCRs and the tumor nonsynonymous mutation count.

Antigen specificity for these receptors is unknown. The library was prepared using 5' RACE. The sequencer was a NextSeq 500. TCRdb handled the public reads itself, with Q25 trimming in fastp and clone calling in MiXCR, and kept productive beta chains. Rows are unified per CDR3 protein, each entry keeping the most common DNA and genes. Recorded for this sample are 17,000 or so distinct CDR3 sequences; about 6.3% of them occurred a single time. The top ten clonotypes cover 5.5% to 8% of the sample. Taken with the paper, the label for time point translates to: sample taken at primary tumor resection. The sample was lung tumor tissue, taken at surgery. All receptors derive from a male donor with early-stage non-small cell lung cancer.

This clonotype is judged large (0.1 to 1%). This beta chain came through as a stray read in a library set up for alpha chains, and its size says little. V is TRBV12-3 or TRBV12-4 and J is TRBJ2-5; no definite D call. V shed 5 bases and J shed 1 base, with 14 bases lying between them. The CDR3 has 15 amino acids. Written as DNA, the CDR3 is TGTGCCAGCAGTCAACTGGACGCAATCCAAGAGACCCAGTACTTC. Translated, it gives CASSQLDAIQETQYF.

Relative to its sample, this clonotype is medium-sized. The junction does not match germline at one end; this may be a read error. Within a library made for alpha chains, this beta chain is off target, and its count is uninformative. The rearrangement uses TRBV7-7 and TRBJ2-7, with 9 bases aligning to TRBD2. The CDR3 length is 14 residues. In germline, CDR1 is SSHAT, CDR2 FNYEAQ (reference sequence). The CDR3 loop is CASSLAGGHYEQYF. The CDR3, as DNA: TGTGCTAGCAGCTTGGCGGGAGGGCACTACGAGCAGTACTTC. The whole variable domain, remainder taken from reference TRBV7-7 and TRBJ2-7, is GAGVSQSPRYKVTKRGQDVTLRCDPISSHATLYWYQQALGQGPEFLTYFNYEAQPDKSGLPSDRFSAERPEGSISTLTIQRTEQRDSAMYRCASSLAGGHYEQYFGPGTRLTVT.

The sample holds a few counts of this clonotype. Since the library was made to target alpha chains, this beta chain is a stray read and its abundance is not meaningful. The chain has TRBV6-2 or TRBV6-3 and TRBJ2-3; D remains ambiguous. The CDR3 is made up of 14 amino acids. Germline V gene data show CDR1 as MNHEY and CDR2 as SVGEGT. Trimming stripped 9 bases from V and 0 bases from J, with 13 bases between. The CDR3 region is CASSNKASTDTQYF. CDR3 coding DNA: TGTGCCAGTTCCAACAAGGCCAGCACAGATACGCAGTATTTT.

Concerning this clonotype itself: The size of this beta chain means little, since it is a stray read in a library made for alpha chains. The chain recombines TRBV20-1 with TRBJ2-5, with 11 bases identical to TRBD2. This CDR3 is built from 18 residues. Trimming cost V 3 bases and J 2 bases; bases outside gene matches: 14. Germline-derived CDR1 and CDR2 are DFQATT and SNEGSKA (reference sequence). The CDR3 here is CSASSPLAGGPGQETQYF. Here the CDR3 DNA reads TGCAGTGCTAGCAGCCCTTTAGCGGGAGGGCCGGGACAAGAGACCCAGTACTTC.

This clonotype is labeled as medium-sized. This beta chain turned up in a library designed for alpha chains; as an off-target read, its abundance says little. The CDR3 loop reads CASSLARGAYEQYF. CDR3 nucleotides: TGTGCCAGCAGTTTAGCCAGGGGAGCCTACGAGCAGTACTTC. This chain joins TRBV12-3 or TRBV12-4 and TRBJ2-7, with TRBD1 as a possible D gene (6 bases). The CDR3 sequence is 14 residues long. Trimming took 0 bases from V and 2 from J, leaving 8 bases between them.

This clonotype qualifies as medium-sized. This beta chain is off target for a library built for alpha chains, so its abundance means little. V is TRBV18 and J is TRBJ2-5, with 7 bases lining up with TRBD2. The germline CDR1 and CDR2 sequences are KGHSH and LQKENI. The CDR3 has 14 amino acids. V lost 0 bases and J lost 5; bases outside the gene matches: 3. This CDR3 is CASSPPGGYETQYF. CDR3 coding DNA: TGTGCCAGCTCACCACCGGGAGGGTACGAGACCCAGTACTTC. Drawing the rest from reference TRBV18 and TRBJ2-5, the complete variable domain is NAGVMQNPRHLVRRRGQEARLRCSPMKGHSHVYWYRQLPEEGLKFMVYLQKENIIDESGMPKERFSAEFPKEGPSILRIQQVVRGDSAAYFCASSPPGGYETQYFGPGTRLLVL.

This clonotype has a count of ten or more. This beta chain is a stray read from a library made for alpha chains; its abundance is not meaningful. V usage is TRBV19 and J usage is TRBJ1-2; 7 positions match TRBD1. Germline V gene sequence: CDR1 LNHDA, CDR2 SQIVND (reference sequence). CDR3 length: 13 residues. The V segment lost 3 bases and the J segment 4 bases; nucleotides outside the gene matches: 2. Here the CDR3 reads CASSMGTVYGYTF. DNA of the CDR3: TGTGCCAGTAGTATGGGGACAGTCTATGGCTACACCTTC.

The sample holds many counts of this clonotype. A library made for alpha chains picked up this beta chain off target, so its size means little. The V and J genes are TRBV28 and TRBJ2-7, with D perhaps being TRBD1 or TRBD2 (6 bases each). V was trimmed by 7 bases and J by 0 bases, leaving 13 bases between them. CDR1 and CDR2 from the germline V gene are MDHEN and SYDVKM. There are 14 residues in the CDR3. In nucleotides, the CDR3 is TGTGCCAGCACCTTGGGGGGCCCCTCCTACGAGCAGTACTTC. Translated, it gives CASTLGGPSYEQYF.

Points on this clonotype: This beta chain is an off-target read within a library intended for alpha chains, so its frequency means little. The V call is TRBV28, the J call TRBJ1-2; the D gene is possibly TRBD1 (5 bases). Trimming removed 6 bases from V and 4 bases from J, with 12 bases in between. Germline V lookup: CDR1 MDHEN, CDR2 SYDVKM. The CDR3 is 13 amino acids. In nucleotides, the CDR3 is TGTGCCAGCAGGGAGAGGGGCCCCTATGGCTACACCTTC. It codes for CASRERGPYGYTF.

A remark on this clonotype: This beta chain is off target for a library built for alpha chains, so its abundance means little. The chain has TRBV7-3 and TRBJ2-2, with TRBD2 matching over 8 bases. V dropped 5 bases and J dropped 0; count of bases not matched to a gene: 5. The CDR3 length is 16 residues. Germline CDR1 SGHTA, CDR2 FQGTGA. CDR3 sequence reads: CASSLRAGANTGELFF. CDR3 in DNA: TGTGCCAGCAGCCTAAGAGCGGGGGCGAACACCGGGGAGCTGTTTTTT.